This T cell receptor beta chain was found in a study of cytomegalovirus exposure and HLA in healthy donors. Turning to the study itself: The use of the same platform for the approximately 130 validation repertoires and the roughly 730 first-cohort repertoires was reported by a later analysis.

Profiling relied on immunoSEQ multiplex PCR, and the TCRdb table lists in-frame clones only, not all of them. Among over 50,000 clones, about 95% were seen once, and the ten largest hold roughly 1%. Germline CDR1 and CDR2: SGHTA and FQGNSA. The CDR3 loop spans 12 amino acids. The V and J ends lost 5 bases and 9 bases respectively, with 13 bases between them. Sample: PBMCs. The V call is TRBV7-2, the J call TRBJ2-5, with D possibly matching TRBD2 (6 bases). The sequence came from a woman between 18 and 30 years old in good health and CMV-seronegative. CDR3 sequence: CASSALPGAQYF. For the CDR3, the DNA is TGTGCCAGCAGCGCCCTCCCGGGGGCCCAGTACTTC.